The 23 T cell receptor beta chains reported below all come from one sample, sequenced in a study of T cell responses to AZD1222 COVID-19 vaccine. Measured with immunoSEQ multiplex PCR; TCRdb has only the in-frame clones, and not every one. The table has approximately 120,000 clones, nearly 90% seen once; the top ten hold roughly 13%. This sample comprised peripheral blood, obtained on day 0 of MenACWY control vaccination. These TCRs come from an adult in good health.

The chain recombines TRBV7-6 with TRBJ2-3, with a tentative D call TRBD2 (6 bases). Trimming removed 1 base at V and 1 base at J, with 18 bases between. This CDR3 has 18 residues. The V gene's germline CDR1 is SGHVS and CDR2 FNYEAQ. The CDR3 region is CASSLVFASAPGTDTQYF. As DNA, the CDR3 is TGTGCCAGCAGCTTAGTTTTCGCTAGCGCGCCTGGCACAGATACGCAGTATTTT.

The chain recombines TRBV7-2 with TRBJ1-2, with TRBD1 matching over 9 bases. With V trimmed by 5 bases and J by 8 bases, 6 bases remained unmatched. This CDR3 is 13 amino acids long. Germline V gives CDR1 SGHTA, CDR2 FQGNSA. CDR3 loop: CASSAGTGMGYTF. DNA of the CDR3: TGTGCCAGCAGCGCCGGGACAGGGATGGGCTACACCTTC.

The chain combines TRBV19 with TRBJ2-7; tentative D call: TRBD1 (7 bases). The germline gives CDR1 LNHDA, CDR2 SQIVND (reference sequence). V lost 4 bases, J lost 5 bases, and 21 bases lay in between. The CDR3 runs 16 residues. The CDR3: CASSTPSGGRIDEQYF. CDR3 in DNA: TGTGCCAGTAGTACCCCCTCAGGGGGGAGGATCGACGAGCAGTACTTC.

This chain connects TRBV12-3 or TRBV12-4 to TRBJ1-3; no reliable D call. The CDR3 length is 12 residues. V lost 4 bases and J 10 bases, leaving 11 bases between the germline ends. The CDR3 protein is CASSSGSGTIYF. The CDR3 region has the DNA TGTGCCAGCAGTTCGGGGTCAGGAACCATATATTTT.

The V gene is TRBV28, the J gene TRBJ1-6; no clear D gene. Trimming removed 6 bases from V and 3 bases from J, with 12 bases in between. CDR1 is MDHEN, CDR2 SYDVKM, per germline. The CDR3 length is 15 residues. This chain's CDR3 is CASSPPLSYNSPLHF. The CDR3 DNA reads as TGTGCCAGCAGCCCCCCTTTGAGCTATAATTCACCCCTCCACTTT.

This clone has just one count. This chain connects TRBV7-6 to TRBJ2-7; 7 bases align to TRBD2. V lost 4 bases, J lost 3 bases, and 6 bases stayed unmatched. Germline V lookup: CDR1 SGHVS, CDR2 FNYEAQ. CDR3 length: 14 amino acids. CDR3 DNA sequence: TGTGCCAGCAGCTCTCATGGGACTAACTACGAGCAGTACTTC. Translating gives CASSSHGTNYEQYF.

The chain joins TRBV30 to TRBJ1-5; no clear D gene. Germline V gene lookup returns CDR1 GTSNPN and CDR2 SVGIG (reference sequence). CDR3 length: 13 residues. V shed 0 bases and J shed 0 bases, with 3 bases lying between them. DNA for the CDR3: TGTGCCTGGAGTGTACATAGCAATCAGCCCCAGCATTTT. Translated, it gives CAWSVHSNQPQHF.

The V gene is TRBV7-9, the J gene TRBJ2-1; 12 nucleotides align to TRBD2. Germline loops: CDR1 SEHNR, CDR2 FQNEAQ (reference sequence). This CDR3 is 14 amino acids long. V shed 2 bases and J 8 bases; nucleotides not matched to a gene: 1. CDR3 bases: TGTGCCAGCAGCTTACTAGCGGGAGGGCATGAGCAGTTCTTC. Its translation is CASSLLAGGHEQFF.

Judged by abundance, this clone is medium-sized. The chain couples TRBV2 to TRBJ2-7, with D uncertain. The CDR3 extends over 13 amino acids. Trimming cost V 4 bases and J 5 bases, with 12 bases left between them. Germline assignment: CDR1 SNHLY and CDR2 FYNNEI. CDR3 nucleotide sequence: TGTGCCAGCAGTGTATGGTCAAGCGACGAGCAGTACTTC. It yields the protein CASSVWSSDEQYF.

This chain connects TRBV9 to TRBJ1-1; no firm D call. The CDR3 consists of 18 residues. Germline lookup yields CDR1 SGDLS and CDR2 YYNGEE. With 0 bases removed from V and 3 bases from J, the gap between germline ends came to 21 bases. The CDR3, as DNA: TGTGCCAGCAGCGTAGGATTGGAGGGAGGAATCTCCCACACTGAAGCTTTCTTT. Translated, it gives CASSVGLEGGISHTEAFF.

This sequence joins TRBV28 and TRBJ1-3; D uncertain. With 6 bases removed from V and 5 bases from J, the gap between germline ends came to 8 bases. The CDR3 is 12 amino acids. Germline CDR1 and CDR2: MDHEN and SYDVKM. Here the CDR3 reads CASRRVRNTIYF. Written as DNA, the CDR3 is TGTGCCAGCAGGAGGGTTAGAAACACCATATATTTT.

The chain uses TRBV27 and TRBJ2-7; D may be TRBD1 or TRBD2 (6 bases each). Trimming removed 6 bases at V and 2 bases at J, with 17 bases between. The CDR3 is made up of 15 amino acids. CDR1 MNHEY and CDR2 SMNVEV come from the germline V gene (reference sequence). The DNA of the CDR3 is TGTGCCAGCAGCCGAAGCGTAAGGGGGGCCTACGAGCAGTACTTC. Encoded protein: CASSRSVRGAYEQYF.

This chain joins TRBV6-5 and TRBJ1-2; the match to TRBD1 covers 10 bases. Unmatched junction bases numbered 4, after V lost 8 bases and J lost 1 base. The CDR3 loop spans 14 amino acids. Germline CDR1 reads MNHEY; CDR2 reads SVGAGI. CDR3 protein: CASGRTGGNYGYTF. Here the CDR3 DNA reads TGTGCCAGCGGACGGACAGGGGGTAACTATGGCTACACCTTC.

The V gene is TRBV7-2, the J gene TRBJ2-5; 11 nucleotides align to TRBD2. The V segment lost 8 bases and the J segment 5 bases; nucleotides outside the gene matches: 13. The V gene's germline CDR1 is SGHTA and CDR2 FQGNSA. The CDR3 is 16 residues long. CDR3 DNA: TGTGCCAGCGGAACGAGGGGACCTAGCGGGGGGGAGACCCAGTACTTC. This gives the protein CASGTRGPSGGETQYF.

V is TRBV11-3 and J is TRBJ1-3; D possibly corresponds to TRBD1 (6 bases). Trimming cost V 1 base and J 2 bases, with 12 bases left between them. The CDR3 loop spans 16 amino acids. CDR1 and CDR2 (germline): SGHNT, YENEEA. The CDR3: CASSLGSDSPGNTIYF. CDR3 sequence (DNA): TGTGCCAGCAGCTTAGGATCGGACAGCCCTGGAAACACCATATATTTT.

V usage is TRBV7-2 and J usage is TRBJ1-6; D may be TRBD1 (6 bases). Germline values: CDR1 SGHTA, CDR2 FQGNSA. The V gene lost 5 bases and the J gene lost 4 bases, with 15 bases spanning the gap. The CDR3 totals 16 residues. CDR3 region: CASSPRGTSYNSPLHF. The CDR3 DNA sequence: TGTGCCAGCAGCCCGCGGGGGACATCATATAATTCACCCCTCCACTTT. Together with reference TRBV7-2 and TRBJ1-6, the CDR3 gives the full variable domain: GAGVSQSPSNKVTEKGKDVELRCDPISGHTALYWYRQSLGQGLEFLIYFQGNSAPDKSGLPSDRFSAERTGGSVSTLTIQRTQQEDSAVYLCASSPRGTSYNSPLHFGNGTRLTVT.

The chain links TRBV7-3 to TRBJ2-1, with D possibly called TRBD1 or TRBD2 (6 bases each). The CDR3 consists of 16 residues. The V gene lost 5 bases and the J gene lost 6 bases, with 20 bases spanning the gap. Germline V gene sequence: CDR1 SGHTA, CDR2 FQGTGA. CDR3 in DNA: TGTGCCAGCAGCCCTCTATGGGGGGCTTCCAGCAATGAGCAGTTCTTC. Translation gives CASSPLWGASSNEQFF.

The table lists this clone with a count of one. V usage is TRBV7-9 and J usage is TRBJ1-2, with D perhaps matching TRBD1 (5 bases). V lost 5 bases, J lost 7 bases, and 17 bases lay in between. CDR1 and CDR2 from the germline V gene are SEHNR and FQNEAQ (reference sequence). This CDR3 contains 14 residues. CDR3 protein: CASSPWDPRGGYTF. The CDR3 DNA sequence: TGTGCCAGCAGCCCCTGGGACCCTAGAGGTGGCTACACCTTC.

The chain is built from TRBV6-2 or TRBV6-3 and TRBJ1-1, with TRBD1 matching over 7 bases. The CDR3 has 15 amino acids. Germline trimming cut 6 bases from V and 8 bases from J; bases unmatched to any gene: 15. Germline CDR1 MNHEY, CDR2 SVGEGT. In DNA form, the CDR3 reads TGTGCCAGCAGCATCATTACAGGGGCGAGGGTGGAAGCTTTCTTT. Its protein is CASSIITGARVEAFF.

The rearrangement uses TRBV11-3 and TRBJ2-5; D might be TRBD2 (6 bases). Deletions cut 3 bases from V and 9 bases from J, with 20 bases between. CDR1 SGHNT and CDR2 YENEEA come from the germline V gene. The CDR3 sequence is 15 residues long. The DNA of the CDR3 is TGTGCCAGCAGCTTCGGCGGGACGGCCTCCGAGGCCCAGTACTTC. It translates to CASSFGGTASEAQYF.

This clone was detected once. The V call is TRBV4-3, the J call TRBJ2-2; D is ambiguous. Germline CDR1 LGHNA, CDR2 YSLEER. This CDR3 comprises 14 residues. The V end was cut by 0 bases, the J end by 7 bases, with 9 bases between. The DNA for the CDR3 is TGCGCCAGCAGCCAAGAAAACCGTTACGGGGAGCTGTTTTTT. Protein: CASSQENRYGELFF.

As DNA, the CDR3 is TGTGCCAGCAAGCCGGGACCCTACGAAAAACTGTTTTTT. It translates to CASKPGPYEKLFF. The gene calls are TRBV7-2 and TRBJ1-4; tentative D call: TRBD1 (5 bases). Germline V CDR1 and CDR2: SGHTA, FQGNSA. The CDR3 contains 13 residues. Trimming stripped 7 bases from V and 8 bases from J, with 14 bases between.

The chain recombines TRBV10-3 with TRBJ1-5, with 11 bases lining up with TRBD1. V lost 4 bases to trimming and J lost 1 base; unmatched junction nucleotides: 0. The germline V gene encodes CDR1 ENHRY and CDR2 SYGVKD. This CDR3 spans 15 amino acids. CDR3 sequence reads: CAISGDRGSNQPQHF. In nucleotides, the CDR3 is TGTGCCATCAGTGGGGACAGGGGGAGCAATCAGCCCCAGCATTTT.